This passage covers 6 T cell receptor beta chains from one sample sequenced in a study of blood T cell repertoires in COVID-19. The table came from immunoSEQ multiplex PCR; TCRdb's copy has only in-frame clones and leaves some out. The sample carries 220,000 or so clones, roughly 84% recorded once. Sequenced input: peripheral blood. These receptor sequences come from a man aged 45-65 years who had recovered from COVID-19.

The CDR3 sequence is CASSWGQGTDTQYF. DNA for the CDR3: TGTGCCAGCAGTTGGGGACAGGGGACAGATACGCAGTATTTT. This chain joins TRBV28 and TRBJ2-3; 10 positions match TRBD1. Germline loops: CDR1 MDHEN, CDR2 SYDVKM. There are 14 residues in the CDR3. V lost 4 bases to trimming and J lost 3 bases; unmatched junction nucleotides: 1.

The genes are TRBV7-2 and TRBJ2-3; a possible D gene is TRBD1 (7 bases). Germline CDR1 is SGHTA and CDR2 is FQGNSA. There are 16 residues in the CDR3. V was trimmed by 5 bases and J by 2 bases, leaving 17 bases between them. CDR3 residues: CASSPQGGVVTDTQYF. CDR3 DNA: TGTGCCAGCAGCCCCCAGGGGGGAGTAGTCACAGATACGCAGTATTTT. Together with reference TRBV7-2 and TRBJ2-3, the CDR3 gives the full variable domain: GAGVSQSPSNKVTEKGKDVELRCDPISGHTALYWYRQSLGQGLEFLIYFQGNSAPDKSGLPSDRFSAERTGGSVSTLTIQRTQQEDSAVYLCASSPQGGVVTDTQYFGPGTRLTVL.

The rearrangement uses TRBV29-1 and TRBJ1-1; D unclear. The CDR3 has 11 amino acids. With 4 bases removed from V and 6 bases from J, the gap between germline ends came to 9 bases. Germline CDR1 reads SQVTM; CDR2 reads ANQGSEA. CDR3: CSVVALSEAFF. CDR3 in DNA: TGCAGCGTTGTGGCCCTCTCTGAAGCTTTCTTT.

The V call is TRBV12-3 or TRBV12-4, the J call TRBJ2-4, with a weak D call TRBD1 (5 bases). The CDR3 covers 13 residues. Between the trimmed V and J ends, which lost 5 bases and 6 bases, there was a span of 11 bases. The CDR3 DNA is TGTGCCAGCAGTCAGGGCACCCCAAACATTCAGTACTTC. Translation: CASSQGTPNIQYF.

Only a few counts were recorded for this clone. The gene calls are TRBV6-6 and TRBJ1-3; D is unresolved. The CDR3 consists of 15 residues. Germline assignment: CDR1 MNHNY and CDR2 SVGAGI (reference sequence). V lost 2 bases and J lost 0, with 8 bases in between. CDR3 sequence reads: CASSYGQNSGNTIYF. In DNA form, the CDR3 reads TGTGCCAGCAGTTACGGGCAGAACTCTGGAAACACCATATATTTT.

The CDR3 nucleotides read TGTGCCAGCAGTGAGGGGGGGGGATCATACAATCAGCCCCAGCATTTT. It yields the protein CASSEGGGSYNQPQHF. The chain recombines TRBV2 with TRBJ1-5; perhaps TRBD1 as D (5 bases). Germline assignment: CDR1 SNHLY and CDR2 FYNNEI. This CDR3 region has 16 residues. The ends were cut back, 3 bases at V and 3 bases at J, with 15 bases in the middle.